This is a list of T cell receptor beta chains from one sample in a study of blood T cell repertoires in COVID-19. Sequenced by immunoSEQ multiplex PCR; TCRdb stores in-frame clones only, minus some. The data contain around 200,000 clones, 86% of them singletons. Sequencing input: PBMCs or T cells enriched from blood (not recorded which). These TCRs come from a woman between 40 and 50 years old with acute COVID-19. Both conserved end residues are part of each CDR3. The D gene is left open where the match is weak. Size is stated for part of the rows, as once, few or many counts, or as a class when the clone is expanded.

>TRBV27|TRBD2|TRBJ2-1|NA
CASSLLAGGLTYNEQFF
TGTGCCAGCAGTTTACTAGCGGGGGGTCTAACCTACAATGAGCAGTTCTTC
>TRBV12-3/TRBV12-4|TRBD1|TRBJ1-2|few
CASSDRGGYTF
TGTGCCAGCAGTGACAGGGGTGGCTACACCTTC
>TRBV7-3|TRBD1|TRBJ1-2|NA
CASSPGQFYGYTF
TGTGCCAGCAGCCCGGGACAGTTCTATGGCTACACCTTC
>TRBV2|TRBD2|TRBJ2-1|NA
CASTGTSGQYNEQFF
TGTGCCAGCACCGGGACTAGCGGGCAATACAATGAGCAGTTCTTC
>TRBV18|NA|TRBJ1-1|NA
CASSQSSTHTEAFF
TGTGCCAGCTCACAGTCGAGCACGCACACTGAAGCTTTCTTT
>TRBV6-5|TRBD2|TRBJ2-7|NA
CASSYSVREDYEQYF
TGTGCCAGCAGTTACTCCGTCCGGGAGGACTACGAGCAGTACTTC
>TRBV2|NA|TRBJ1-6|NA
CASSEHRASSYNSPLHF
TGTGCCAGCAGTGAACACAGGGCTAGCTCCTATAATTCACCCCTCCACTTT
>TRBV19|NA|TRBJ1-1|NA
CASGGETEAFF
TGTGCCAGTGGCGGGGAGACTGAAGCTTTCTTT
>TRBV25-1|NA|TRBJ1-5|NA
CASSEGGGPQHF
TGTGCCAGCAGTGAAGGAGGCGGGCCCCAGCATTTT
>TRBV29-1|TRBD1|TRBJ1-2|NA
CSAQDRGPVGYTF
TGCAGCGCCCAGGACAGGGGGCCTGTTGGCTACACCTTC
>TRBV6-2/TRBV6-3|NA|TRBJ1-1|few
CASSYSMAETEAFF
TGTGCCAGCAGTTACTCGATGGCGGAGACTGAAGCTTTCTTT
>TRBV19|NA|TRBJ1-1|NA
CASSDRERGTEAFF
TGTGCCAGTAGTGACCGGGAAAGAGGCACTGAAGCTTTCTTT
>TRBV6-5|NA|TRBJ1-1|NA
CASSYRGPAGNTEAFF
TGTGCCAGCAGTTACAGGGGTCCGGCTGGGAACACTGAAGCTTTCTTT
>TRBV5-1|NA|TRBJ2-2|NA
CASMQGSTGELFF
TGCGCCAGCATGCAGGGGAGCACCGGGGAGCTGTTTTTT
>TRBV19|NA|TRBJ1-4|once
CASSMPLYGEKLFF
TGTGCCAGTAGTATGCCCTTGTACGGTGAAAAACTGTTTTTT
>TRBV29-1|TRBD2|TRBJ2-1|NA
CSVSLWAGDVSYNEQFF
TGCAGCGTTTCCCTCTGGGCGGGGGATGTGTCCTACAATGAGCAGTTCTTC
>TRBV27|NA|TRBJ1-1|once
CASQLRGAVAEAFF
TGTGCCAGTCAGCTCAGGGGTGCGGTAGCTGAAGCTTTCTTT
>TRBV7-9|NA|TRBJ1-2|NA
CASSRELVSGYTF
TGTGCCAGCAGTCGGGAGCTAGTGAGTGGCTACACCTTC
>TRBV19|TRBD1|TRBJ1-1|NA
CASSTSRDRNTEAFF
TGTGCCAGTAGTACATCTCGGGACAGAAACACTGAAGCTTTCTTT
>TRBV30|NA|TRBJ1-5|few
CAWSGDSAEQPQHF
TGTGCCTGGAGTGGAGACAGTGCCGAACAGCCCCAGCATTTT
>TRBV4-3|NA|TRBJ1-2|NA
CASSQDRAAGRSLTF
TGCGCCAGCAGCCAAGATCGGGCGGCAGGGCGATCGCTCACCTTC
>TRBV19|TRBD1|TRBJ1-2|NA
CASSKTDRAFGYTF
TGTGCCAGTAGTAAAACGGACAGGGCGTTTGGCTACACCTTC
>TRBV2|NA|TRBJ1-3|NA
CASSEGAGVGNTIYF
TGTGCCAGCAGTGAAGGGGCAGGGGTTGGAAACACCATATATTTT
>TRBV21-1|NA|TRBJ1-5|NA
CASSKRSGTEQARSNQPQHF
TGTGCCAGCAGCAAACGATCCGGGACAGAGCAAGCCAGGAGCAATCAGCCCCAGCATTTT
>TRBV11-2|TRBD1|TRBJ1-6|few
CASSLGTGLNSPLHF
TGTGCCAGCAGCTTAGGGACAGGGCTTAATTCACCCCTCCACTTT
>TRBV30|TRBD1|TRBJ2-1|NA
CAWSPGTGEGEQFF
TGTGCCTGGAGCCCAGGGACAGGTGAGGGTGAGCAGTTCTTC
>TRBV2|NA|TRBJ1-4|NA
CASNGAGYEKLFF
TGTGCCAGCAATGGGGCAGGGTACGAAAAACTGTTTTTT
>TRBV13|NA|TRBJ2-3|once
CASSLQGRGTDTQYF
TGTGCCAGCAGCTTACAGGGAAGGGGGACAGATACGCAGTATTTT
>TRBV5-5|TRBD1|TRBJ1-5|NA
CASSLGGQGRQPQHF
TGTGCCAGCAGCTTGGGTGGACAGGGTCGGCAGCCCCAGCATTTT
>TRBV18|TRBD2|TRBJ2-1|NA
CASSHLAGGINEQFF
TGTGCCAGCTCTCATCTAGCGGGGGGGATCAATGAGCAGTTCTTC